This TCR beta chain was identified during a study of regulatory T cells in long-lasting Graves disease. General study points: Preferential use of TRBV28, TRBJ1-2 and TRBJ2-5 was seen in persistent disease.

The sample's time point: newly diagnosed GD, antithyroid drugs for less than 3 months. Making the TCR library involved RNA that had been extracted from PBMCs. To make TCR beta libraries, researchers used iRepertoire HTBI primers and Arm-PCR of CDR3 regions. TCRdb re-called the multiplex PCR reads through MiXCR, storing one row per CDR3 protein. In the table there are roughly 250,000 distinct CDR3 sequences, 15% to 20% of which are singletons. Germline loops: CDR1 MGHRA, CDR2 YSYEKL. The CDR3 covers 16 residues. V trimming: 3 bases; J trimming: 5 bases; junction bases outside the gene matches: 10. This clonotype was observed at least ten times. Its antigen is unknown. These data also featured in a second study, about T cells in Graves' hyperthyroidism and ophthalmopathy. That investigation notes: The authors deemed Graves' hyperthyroidism stable absent ophthalmopathy progression within 18 months. Uncontrolled infection, other autoimmune disease, pregnancy or lactation led to exclusion.

The sequence came from a woman aged 25-40 years with Graves disease. The sample here was peripheral blood mononuclear cells (PBMCs), taken at new diagnosis, from a patient treated with antithyroid drugs. The gene calls are TRBV4-1 and TRBJ1-2; 9 bases match TRBD1. CDR3 in amino acids: CASSHPGRTGDYGYTF. Written as DNA, the CDR3 is TGCGCCAGCAGCCACCCCGGTCGGACAGGGGATTATGGCTACACCTTC.